Sequencing of this TCR beta chain was carried out in a study of blood T cell repertoires in COVID-19. V lost 2 bases, J lost 5 bases, and 17 bases lay in between. This CDR3 contains 16 residues. Germline values: CDR1 MNHNS, CDR2 SASEGT. Method: immunoSEQ multiplex PCR; TCRdb's copy keeps in-frame clones and lacks some. In the table there are around 150,000 clones, about 83% of which are singletons. The source material was PBMCs or T cells enriched from blood (not recorded which). The chain employs TRBV6-1 and TRBJ2-3, with D possibly TRBD1 on 7 matching bases. This receptor was obtained from a woman in her fifties or sixties with acute COVID-19. This CDR3 is CASSEFGGGMGDTQYF. CDR3 nucleotide sequence: TGTGCCAGCAGTGAATTTGGAGGGGGCATGGGAGATACGCAGTATTTT.